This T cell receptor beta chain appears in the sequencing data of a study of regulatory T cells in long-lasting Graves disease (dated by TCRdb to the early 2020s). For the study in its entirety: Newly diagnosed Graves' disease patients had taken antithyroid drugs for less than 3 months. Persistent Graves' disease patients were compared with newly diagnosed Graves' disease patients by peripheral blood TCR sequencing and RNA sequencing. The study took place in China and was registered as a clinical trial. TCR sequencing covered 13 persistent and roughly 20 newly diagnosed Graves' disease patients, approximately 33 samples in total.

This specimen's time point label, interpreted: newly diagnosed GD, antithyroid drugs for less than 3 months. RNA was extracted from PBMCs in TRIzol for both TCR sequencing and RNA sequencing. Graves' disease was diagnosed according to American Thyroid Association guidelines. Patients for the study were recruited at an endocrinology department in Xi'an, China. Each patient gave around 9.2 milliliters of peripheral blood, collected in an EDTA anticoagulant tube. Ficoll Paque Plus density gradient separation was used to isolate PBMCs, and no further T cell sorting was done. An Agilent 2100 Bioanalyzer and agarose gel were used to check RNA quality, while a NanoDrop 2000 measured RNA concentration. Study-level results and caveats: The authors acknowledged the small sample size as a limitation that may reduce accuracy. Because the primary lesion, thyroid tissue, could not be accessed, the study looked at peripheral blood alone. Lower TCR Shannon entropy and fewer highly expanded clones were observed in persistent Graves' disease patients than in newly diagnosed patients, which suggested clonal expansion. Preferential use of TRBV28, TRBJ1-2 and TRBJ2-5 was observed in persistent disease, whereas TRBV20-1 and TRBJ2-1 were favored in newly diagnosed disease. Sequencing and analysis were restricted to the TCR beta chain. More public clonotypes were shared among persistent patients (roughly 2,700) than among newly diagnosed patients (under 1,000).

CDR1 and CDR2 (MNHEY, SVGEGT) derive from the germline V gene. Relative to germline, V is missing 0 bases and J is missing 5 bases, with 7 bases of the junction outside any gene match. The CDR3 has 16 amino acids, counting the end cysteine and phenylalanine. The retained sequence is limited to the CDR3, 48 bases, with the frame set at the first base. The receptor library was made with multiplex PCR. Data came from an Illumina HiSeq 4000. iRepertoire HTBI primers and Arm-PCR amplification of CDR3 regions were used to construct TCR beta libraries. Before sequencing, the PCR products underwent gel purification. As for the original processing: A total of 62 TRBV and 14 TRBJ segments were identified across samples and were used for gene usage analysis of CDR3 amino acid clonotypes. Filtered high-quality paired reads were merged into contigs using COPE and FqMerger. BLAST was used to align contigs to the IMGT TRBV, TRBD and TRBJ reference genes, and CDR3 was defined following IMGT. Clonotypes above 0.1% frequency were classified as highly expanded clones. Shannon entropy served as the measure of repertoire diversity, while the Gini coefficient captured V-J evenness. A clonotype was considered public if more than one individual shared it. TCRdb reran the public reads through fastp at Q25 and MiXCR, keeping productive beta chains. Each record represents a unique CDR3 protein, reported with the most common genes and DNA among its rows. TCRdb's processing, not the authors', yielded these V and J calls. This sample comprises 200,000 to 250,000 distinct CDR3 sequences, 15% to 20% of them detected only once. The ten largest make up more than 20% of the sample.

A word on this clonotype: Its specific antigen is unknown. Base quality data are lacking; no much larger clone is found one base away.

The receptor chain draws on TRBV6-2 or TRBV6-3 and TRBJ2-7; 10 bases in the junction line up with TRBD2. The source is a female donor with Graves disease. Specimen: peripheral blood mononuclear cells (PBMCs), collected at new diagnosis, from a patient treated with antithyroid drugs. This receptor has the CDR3 CASSYSRSAGGHEQYF. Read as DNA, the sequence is TGTGCCAGCAGTTACTCGCGATCAGCGGGAGGGCACGAGCAGTACTTC.